This T cell receptor (beta chain) was sequenced during a study of OX40 agonist ivuxolimab in advanced cancers. Study results and limitations: Partial responders receiving 0.1-3.0 mg/kg showed among the lowest clonal expansion.

Clones were read by immunoSEQ multiplex PCR, and TCRdb kept only the in-frame ones, dropping some. The sample has about 50,000 clones; roughly nine tenths are singletons. CDR1 is SGHNT, CDR2 YYREEE, per germline (reference sequence). This CDR3 region has 14 residues. The V end lost 0 bases, the J end lost 4 bases, and 10 bases lay between the germline ends. Notes on this clone: What it binds is unknown.

The sequence came from an adult with an advanced solid tumor such as melanoma, head and neck, liver or kidney cancer. Material: CD4+ or CD8+ T cells sorted from blood, obtained in a trial of the OX40 agonist ivuxolimab. The chain is built from TRBV5-4 and TRBJ1-1; D possibly corresponds to TRBD1 (6 bases). The DNA for the CDR3 is TGTGCCAGCAGCTTGGGTGTCAGGGGCACTGAAGCTTTCTTT. As protein: CASSLGVRGTEAFF.